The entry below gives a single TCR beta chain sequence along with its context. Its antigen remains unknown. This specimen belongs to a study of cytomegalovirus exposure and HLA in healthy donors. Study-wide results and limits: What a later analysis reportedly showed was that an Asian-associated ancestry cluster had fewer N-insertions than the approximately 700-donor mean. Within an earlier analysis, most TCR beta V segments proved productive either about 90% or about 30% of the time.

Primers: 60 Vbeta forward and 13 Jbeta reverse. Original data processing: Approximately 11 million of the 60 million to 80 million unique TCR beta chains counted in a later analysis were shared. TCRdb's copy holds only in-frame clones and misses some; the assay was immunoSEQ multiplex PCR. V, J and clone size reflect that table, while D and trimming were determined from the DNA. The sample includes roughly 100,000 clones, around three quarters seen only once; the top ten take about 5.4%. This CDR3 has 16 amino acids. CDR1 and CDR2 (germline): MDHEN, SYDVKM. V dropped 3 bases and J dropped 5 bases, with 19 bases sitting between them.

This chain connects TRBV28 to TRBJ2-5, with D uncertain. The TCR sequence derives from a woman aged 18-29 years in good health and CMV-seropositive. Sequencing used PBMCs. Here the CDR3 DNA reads TGTGCCAGCAGTTTCCCTACCCCCCGAGTTTCCGAGACCCAGTACTTC. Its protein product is CASSFPTPRVSETQYF.